Listed below are T cell receptor beta chains from one sample, sequenced in a study of blood T cell repertoires in COVID-19. Sequencing used immunoSEQ multiplex PCR; TCRdb keeps in-frame clones, though not all of them. Of a few hundred thousand clones in the sample, approximately 86% are singletons; the top ten hold approximately 4.8%. The sample taken for sequencing was PBMCs or T cells enriched from blood (not recorded which). The receptor source for this set is a woman aged 25 to 39 who had been exposed to COVID-19. Both conserved end residues are part of each CDR3. Fields, in order: CDR3 protein, CDR3 DNA, J gene, D gene, clone size, V gene. D genes are given only for firm matches. Clone size is stated in some rows and not others, as once, few, many or a class when expanded.

CDR3 protein: CASSELRLGTEAFF
CDR3 DNA: TGTGCCAGCAGTGAACTCCGACTTGGCACTGAAGCTTTCTTT
J gene: TRBJ1-1
D gene: NA
clone size: NA
V gene: TRBV6-1

CDR3 protein: CSVRGGPYEQYF
CDR3 DNA: TGCAGCGTTCGCGGGGGCCCCTACGAGCAGTACTTC
J gene: TRBJ2-7
D gene: NA
clone size: NA
V gene: TRBV29-1

CDR3 protein: CASSTTTGGLANYGYTF
CDR3 DNA: TGCGCCAGCAGCACGACGACAGGAGGATTAGCTAACTATGGCTACACCTTC
J gene: TRBJ1-2
D gene: NA
clone size: NA
V gene: TRBV5-1

CDR3 protein: CASSQTGEGANVLTF
CDR3 DNA: TGTGCCAGCAGCCAGACAGGGGAGGGGGCCAACGTCCTGACTTTC
J gene: TRBJ2-6
D gene: TRBD1
clone size: NA
V gene: TRBV4-2

CDR3 protein: CATETIYGYTF
CDR3 DNA: TGTGCCACCGAAACAATCTATGGCTACACCTTC
J gene: TRBJ1-2
D gene: NA
clone size: NA
V gene: TRBV6-5

CDR3 protein: CASSQRALGGTEAFF
CDR3 DNA: TGTGCCAGCAGCCAAAGGGCCCTAGGGGGCACTGAAGCTTTCTTT
J gene: TRBJ1-1
D gene: NA
clone size: NA
V gene: TRBV14

CDR3 protein: CASSPYGQGYEQYF
CDR3 DNA: TGTGCCAGCTCACCATATGGACAGGGGTACGAGCAGTACTTC
J gene: TRBJ2-7
D gene: TRBD1
clone size: NA
V gene: TRBV18

CDR3 protein: CASSPPPGSSSYEQYF
CDR3 DNA: TGTGCCAGCAGCCCCCCCCCGGGGAGTAGCTCCTACGAGCAGTACTTC
J gene: TRBJ2-7
D gene: NA
clone size: NA
V gene: TRBV5-8

CDR3 protein: CASSNSGNTIYF
CDR3 DNA: TGTGCCAGCAGCAACTCTGGAAACACCATATATTTT
J gene: TRBJ1-3
D gene: NA
clone size: NA
V gene: TRBV6-5

CDR3 protein: CASSFGPGYQPQHF
CDR3 DNA: TGTGCCAGCAGCTTCGGTCCAGGCTATCAGCCCCAGCATTTT
J gene: TRBJ1-5
D gene: NA
clone size: NA
V gene: TRBV5-6

CDR3 protein: CASSLGRTEAFF
CDR3 DNA: TGTGCCAGCAGCTTGGGGCGCACTGAAGCTTTCTTT
J gene: TRBJ1-1
D gene: NA
clone size: few
V gene: TRBV7-2

CDR3 protein: CAISGHLANYGYTF
CDR3 DNA: TGTGCCATCAGTGGGCACCTAGCTAACTATGGCTACACCTTC
J gene: TRBJ1-2
D gene: NA
clone size: NA
V gene: TRBV10-3

CDR3 protein: CASSPSDMAYEQYF
CDR3 DNA: TGTGCCAGCTCACCATCGGACATGGCCTACGAGCAGTACTTC
J gene: TRBJ2-7
D gene: NA
clone size: few
V gene: TRBV18

CDR3 protein: CASSHGQIYEQYF
CDR3 DNA: TGTGCCAGCAGCCATGGACAGATCTACGAGCAGTACTTC
J gene: TRBJ2-7
D gene: NA
clone size: NA
V gene: TRBV27

CDR3 protein: CATLPRSGHNTGELFF
CDR3 DNA: TGTGCCACACTCCCTCGAAGCGGGCATAACACCGGGGAGCTGTTTTTT
J gene: TRBJ2-2
D gene: NA
clone size: once
V gene: TRBV10-3

CDR3 protein: CASSQARGGLAFF
CDR3 DNA: TGTGCCAGCAGCCAAGCCAGGGGTGGTTTAGCTTTCTTT
J gene: TRBJ1-1
D gene: NA
clone size: few
V gene: TRBV3-1/TRBV3-2

CDR3 protein: CASSGQGKSEAFF
CDR3 DNA: TGTGCCAGCAGTGGACAGGGTAAGTCTGAAGCTTTCTTT
J gene: TRBJ1-1
D gene: TRBD1
clone size: NA
V gene: TRBV9

CDR3 protein: CASRGVHRHTIYF
CDR3 DNA: TGTGCCAGCAGGGGAGTCCATCGGCACACCATATATTTT
J gene: TRBJ1-3
D gene: NA
clone size: NA
V gene: TRBV6-4

CDR3 protein: CASSQTGGGNYGYTF
CDR3 DNA: TGTGCCAGCAGCCAAACCGGGGGAGGGAACTATGGCTACACCTTC
J gene: TRBJ1-2
D gene: NA
clone size: NA
V gene: TRBV5-8

CDR3 protein: CASSPRTGGNEQYF
CDR3 DNA: TGTGCCAGCAGTCCAAGGACAGGGGGCAACGAGCAGTACTTC
J gene: TRBJ2-7
D gene: TRBD1
clone size: NA
V gene: TRBV27

CDR3 protein: CASSQGRGGAFNYGYTF
CDR3 DNA: TGTGCCAGCAGCCAAGGCCGCGGGGGGGCATTTAACTATGGCTACACCTTC
J gene: TRBJ1-2
D gene: NA
clone size: NA
V gene: TRBV3-1/TRBV3-2

CDR3 protein: CASSFRSGGGLYEQYF
CDR3 DNA: TGTGCCAGCAGCTTCCGGAGCGGGGGAGGGTTATACGAGCAGTACTTC
J gene: TRBJ2-7
D gene: TRBD2
clone size: NA
V gene: TRBV11-2

CDR3 protein: CASSVVGGEQFF
CDR3 DNA: TGTGCCAGCAGCGTAGTAGGGGGAGAGCAGTTCTTC
J gene: TRBJ2-1
D gene: NA
clone size: few
V gene: TRBV9

CDR3 protein: CASSDAALAGQTDTQYF
CDR3 DNA: TGCGCCAGCAGTGATGCGGCACTAGCGGGCCAGACGGATACGCAGTATTTT
J gene: TRBJ2-3
D gene: TRBD2
clone size: once
V gene: TRBV10-1

CDR3 protein: CASRERGSTDTQYF
CDR3 DNA: TGTGCCAGTAGGGAGCGGGGGAGCACAGATACGCAGTATTTT
J gene: TRBJ2-3
D gene: TRBD2
clone size: NA
V gene: TRBV19

CDR3 protein: CASRSAETDTQYF
CDR3 DNA: TGCGCCAGCAGGAGCGCCGAGACAGATACGCAGTATTTT
J gene: TRBJ2-3
D gene: NA
clone size: NA
V gene: TRBV4-1

CDR3 protein: CASTGQGYYNEQFF
CDR3 DNA: TGTGCCAGCACCGGACAGGGGTACTACAATGAGCAGTTCTTC
J gene: TRBJ2-1
D gene: TRBD1
clone size: NA
V gene: TRBV25-1

CDR3 protein: CASSMALSTTNEKLFF
CDR3 DNA: TGTGCCAGTAGTATGGCCTTGTCGACAACTAATGAAAAACTGTTTTTT
J gene: TRBJ1-4
D gene: NA
clone size: NA
V gene: TRBV19

CDR3 protein: CASSRTGGSGNTIYF
CDR3 DNA: TGTGCCAGCAGCCGAACCGGGGGCTCTGGAAACACCATATATTTT
J gene: TRBJ1-3
D gene: NA
clone size: NA
V gene: TRBV9

CDR3 protein: CASRAGIPYGYTF
CDR3 DNA: TGTGCCAGCAGGGCAGGGATTCCCTATGGCTACACCTTC
J gene: TRBJ1-2
D gene: NA
clone size: NA
V gene: TRBV12-3/TRBV12-4

CDR3 protein: CASRPTTDFRPSAFF
CDR3 DNA: TGTGCAAGTCGCCCAACCACTGACTTTCGCCCGTCGGCTTTCTTT
J gene: TRBJ1-1
D gene: NA
clone size: NA
V gene: TRBV12-2

CDR3 protein: CASSLVGGTYNEQFF
CDR3 DNA: TGTGCCAGCAGCTTGGTCGGGGGAACCTACAATGAGCAGTTCTTC
J gene: TRBJ2-1
D gene: NA
clone size: NA
V gene: TRBV5-4

CDR3 protein: CASSQDRAGAYNEQFF
CDR3 DNA: TGTGCCAGCAGCCAAGATCGGGCGGGGGCCTACAATGAGCAGTTCTTC
J gene: TRBJ2-1
D gene: TRBD2
clone size: NA
V gene: TRBV3-1/TRBV3-2

CDR3 protein: CASSWDRDTEAFF
CDR3 DNA: TGTGCCAGCAGTTGGGACAGGGACACTGAAGCTTTCTTT
J gene: TRBJ1-1
D gene: TRBD1
clone size: NA
V gene: TRBV27

CDR3 protein: CASSSRLDRGTQYF
CDR3 DNA: TGTGCCAGCAGCTCTCGCCTCGACAGGGGTACGCAGTATTTT
J gene: TRBJ2-3
D gene: TRBD1
clone size: NA
V gene: TRBV7-9

CDR3 protein: CASSLAGGGETQYF
CDR3 DNA: TGTGCCAGCAGCTTAGCGGGGGGAGGGGAGACCCAGTACTTC
J gene: TRBJ2-5
D gene: TRBD2
clone size: NA
V gene: TRBV7-2

CDR3 protein: CASSHRQGTGANVLTF
CDR3 DNA: TGTGCCAGCAGCCACCGACAGGGTACTGGGGCCAACGTCCTGACTTTC
J gene: TRBJ2-6
D gene: TRBD1
clone size: NA
V gene: TRBV13

CDR3 protein: CATNETDTEAFF
CDR3 DNA: TGTGCCACCAATGAGACAGACACTGAAGCTTTCTTT
J gene: TRBJ1-1
D gene: NA
clone size: NA
V gene: TRBV7-3

CDR3 protein: CASSVGQNEQFF
CDR3 DNA: TGTGCCAGCAGCGTAGGACAGAATGAGCAGTTCTTC
J gene: TRBJ2-1
D gene: NA
clone size: few
V gene: TRBV9

CDR3 protein: CASSPLAGGFTDTQYF
CDR3 DNA: TGTGCCAGCAGCCCCCTAGCGGGGGGGTTCACAGATACGCAGTATTTT
J gene: TRBJ2-3
D gene: TRBD2
clone size: NA
V gene: TRBV3-1/TRBV3-2

CDR3 protein: CASSPLSPGQKNYGYTF
CDR3 DNA: TGTGCCAGCTCACCCCTTTCTCCGGGACAGAAAAACTATGGCTACACCTTC
J gene: TRBJ1-2
D gene: TRBD1
clone size: NA
V gene: TRBV18

CDR3 protein: CASKWQANTEAFF
CDR3 DNA: TGTGCCAGCAAGTGGCAGGCTAACACTGAAGCTTTCTTT
J gene: TRBJ1-1
D gene: NA
clone size: NA
V gene: TRBV2

CDR3 protein: CASSLFKTGSPYEQYF
CDR3 DNA: TGTGCCAGCAGCTTATTTAAGACAGGGTCCCCCTACGAGCAGTACTTC
J gene: TRBJ2-7
D gene: TRBD1
clone size: NA
V gene: TRBV11-2

CDR3 protein: CASSLNPEDYGYTF
CDR3 DNA: TGCGCCAGCAGCTTGAATCCAGAGGATTATGGCTACACCTTC
J gene: TRBJ1-2
D gene: NA
clone size: NA
V gene: TRBV5-1

CDR3 protein: CASSLTFSIRTEAFF
CDR3 DNA: TGTGCCAGCAGCCTCACTTTTTCAATTCGCACTGAAGCTTTCTTT
J gene: TRBJ1-1
D gene: NA
clone size: NA
V gene: TRBV3-1/TRBV3-2

CDR3 protein: CAWSVFLGQGNSGNTIYF
CDR3 DNA: TGTGCCTGGAGTGTATTTTTAGGTCAGGGGAACTCTGGAAACACCATATATTTT
J gene: TRBJ1-3
D gene: NA
clone size: NA
V gene: TRBV30

CDR3 protein: CASSGTGQQPQHF
CDR3 DNA: TGTGCCAGCAGCGGGACAGGGCAACAGCCCCAGCATTTT
J gene: TRBJ1-5
D gene: TRBD1
clone size: NA
V gene: TRBV25-1

CDR3 protein: CASGRQGGYGYTF
CDR3 DNA: TGTGCTAGTGGTCGACAGGGGGGCTATGGCTACACCTTC
J gene: TRBJ1-2
D gene: TRBD1
clone size: NA
V gene: TRBV12-5

CDR3 protein: CASSLDGTGGSGYTF
CDR3 DNA: TGCGCCAGCAGCTTGGACGGGACAGGGGGCTCGGGCTACACCTTC
J gene: TRBJ1-2
D gene: TRBD1
clone size: NA
V gene: TRBV5-1

CDR3 protein: CASSSPRMEGIGNTIYF
CDR3 DNA: TGTGCCAGCAGCTCGCCCCGAATGGAGGGAATTGGAAACACCATATATTTT
J gene: TRBJ1-3
D gene: NA
clone size: NA
V gene: TRBV5-4

CDR3 protein: CASSVGGTGDSYEQYF
CDR3 DNA: TGTGCCAGCAGCGTAGGCGGAACCGGAGATTCCTACGAGCAGTACTTC
J gene: TRBJ2-7
D gene: NA
clone size: NA
V gene: TRBV9

CDR3 protein: CASSLAWGGKNQPQHF
CDR3 DNA: TGTGCCAGCAGCTTAGCGTGGGGCGGAAAGAATCAGCCCCAGCATTTT
J gene: TRBJ1-5
D gene: NA
clone size: NA
V gene: TRBV7-8

CDR3 protein: CSVGTDSGTEAFF
CDR3 DNA: TGCAGCGTTGGGACAGATAGTGGCACTGAAGCTTTCTTT
J gene: TRBJ1-1
D gene: NA
clone size: NA
V gene: TRBV29-1

CDR3 protein: CASSVEGASSYNEQFF
CDR3 DNA: TGTGCCAGCAGCGTAGAGGGGGCTTCTTCCTACAATGAGCAGTTCTTC
J gene: TRBJ2-1
D gene: TRBD1
clone size: NA
V gene: TRBV9

CDR3 protein: CASSLAGNSPLHF
CDR3 DNA: TGTGCCAGCAGCTTGGCCGGGAATTCACCCCTCCACTTT
J gene: TRBJ1-6
D gene: NA
clone size: NA
V gene: TRBV5-6

CDR3 protein: CATSGGQGNNEQFF
CDR3 DNA: TGTGCCACCAGCGGGGGACAGGGCAACAATGAGCAGTTCTTC
J gene: TRBJ2-1
D gene: TRBD1
clone size: NA
V gene: TRBV15

CDR3 protein: CASSAGRGSDTQYF
CDR3 DNA: TGTGCCAGCAGCGCGGGAAGGGGTTCGGATACGCAGTATTTT
J gene: TRBJ2-3
D gene: NA
clone size: NA
V gene: TRBV6-5

CDR3 protein: CASSQVRQGGVAFF
CDR3 DNA: TGTGCCAGCAGCCAAGTTAGACAGGGTGGCGTAGCTTTCTTT
J gene: TRBJ1-1
D gene: TRBD1
clone size: NA
V gene: TRBV3-1/TRBV3-2

CDR3 protein: CASTSSPGAGANVLTF
CDR3 DNA: TGCGCCAGCACCTCGTCACCAGGGGCTGGGGCCAACGTCCTGACTTTC
J gene: TRBJ2-6
D gene: NA
clone size: NA
V gene: TRBV5-1